The next 16 T cell receptor beta chains were all read from a single sample in a study of T cell responses to AZD1222 COVID-19 vaccine. Sequencing was performed with immunoSEQ multiplex PCR; in TCRdb, only in-frame clones are kept and a portion is missing. Found here are approximately 110,000 clones, roughly nine tenths of them singletons; the top ten hold 44%. The specimen was peripheral blood, collected 28 days after the second AZD1222 dose. These receptors all stem from an adult who received the AZD1222 COVID-19 vaccine.

The rearrangement uses TRBV5-1 and TRBJ2-5; no clear D gene. Germline CDR1 and CDR2: SGHRS and YFSETQ. There are 14 residues in the CDR3. V lost 0 bases and J lost 2, with 8 bases in between. In DNA form, the CDR3 reads TGCGCCAGCAGCTTGGCTGACCCGCAAGAGACCCAGTACTTC. Protein: CASSLADPQETQYF.

J is TRBJ1-2 and V is TRBV28; maybe TRBD1 (5 bases). Germline CDR1 is MDHEN and CDR2 is SYDVKM. Trimming stripped 7 bases from V and 4 bases from J, with 10 bases between. CDR3 length equals 12 residues. This CDR3 is CASTSGPYGYTF. The CDR3 DNA is TGTGCCAGCACCTCAGGGCCCTATGGCTACACCTTC.

This clone was seen just once. The chain combines TRBV27 with TRBJ1-1; no firm D call. Trimming took off 5 bases at V and 1 base at J, with 17 bases between the two ends. Germline lookup yields CDR1 MNHEY and CDR2 SMNVEV (reference sequence). This CDR3 spans 16 amino acids. CDR3 nucleotide sequence: TGTGCCAGCAGTCCTGAAAAGTATATTGGGAACACTGAAGCTTTCTTT. Amino acids: CASSPEKYIGNTEAFF.

The chain carries TRBV2 and TRBJ1-3; no clear D. The CDR3 contains 13 residues. V was shortened by 4 bases and J by 4 bases, with 8 bases between the two germline ends. In germline, CDR1 is SNHLY, CDR2 FYNNEI. The CDR3 DNA follows: TGTGCCAGCAGTGTATCCAAAGGAAACACCATATATTTT. It yields the protein CASSVSKGNTIYF.

This chain uses TRBV5-1 with TRBJ2-3; tentatively, D is TRBD2 (6 bases). CDR3 length: 13 residues. Germline assignment: CDR1 SGHRS and CDR2 YFSETQ. V lost 5 bases and J lost 3, with 10 bases in between. The CDR3 loop is CASREGGTDTQYF. As DNA, the CDR3 is TGCGCCAGCAGGGAGGGAGGAACAGATACGCAGTATTTT.

This chain uses TRBV5-1 with TRBJ2-7; D is ambiguous. CDR1 is SGHRS, CDR2 YFSETQ, per germline. This CDR3 region has 13 residues. Trimming cost V 3 bases and J 2 bases, with 9 bases left between them. The CDR3 spells CASSWADTYEQYF. As DNA, the CDR3 is TGCGCCAGCAGCTGGGCGGATACCTACGAGCAGTACTTC. Full variable domain (rest looked up from reference TRBV5-1 and TRBJ2-7): KAGVTQTPRYLIKTRGQQVTLSCSPISGHRSVSWYQQTPGQGLQFLFEYFSETQRNKGNFPGRFSGRQFSNSRSEMNVSTLELGDSALYLCASSWADTYEQYFGPGTRLTVT.

The chain recombines TRBV18 with TRBJ1-4, with D maybe TRBD1 (5 bases). Trimming stripped 3 bases from V and 1 base from J, with 12 bases between. Looked up from germline, CDR1 is KGHSH and CDR2 is LQKENI. The CDR3 sequence is 16 residues long. CDR3 DNA: TGTGCCAGCTCACCGGGCGGGGGTCGAACTAATGAAAAACTGTTTTTT. Protein sequence: CASSPGGGRTNEKLFF. Together with reference TRBV18 and TRBJ1-4, the CDR3 gives the full variable domain: NAGVMQNPRHLVRRRGQEARLRCSPMKGHSHVYWYRQLPEEGLKFMVYLQKENIIDESGMPKERFSAEFPKEGPSILRIQQVVRGDSAAYFCASSPGGGRTNEKLFFGSGTQLSVL.

The CDR3 spells CASSLGGAGIIDTQYF. In DNA, the CDR3 is TGTGCCAGCAGTCTCGGGGGGGCGGGAATAATAGATACGCAGTATTTT. The chain employs TRBV28 and TRBJ2-3; 8 nucleotides match TRBD2. The germline V gene has CDR1 MDHEN and CDR2 SYDVKM. V was pared by 5 bases and J by 5 bases, with 12 bases of the junction left unmatched. CDR3 length equals 16 residues.

The chain uses TRBV3-1 (or the pseudogene TRBV3-2) and TRBJ2-3; TRBD2 aligns across 10 bases. There are 17 residues in the CDR3. The V gene end was trimmed by 0 bases and the J gene end by 7 bases; junction bases not matched to a gene: 10. CDR1 and CDR2 from the germline V gene are LGHDT and YNNKEL (reference sequence). CDR3 protein: CASSQDSLAGASNTQYF. In DNA form, the CDR3 reads TGTGCCAGCAGCCAAGATTCCCTAGCGGGAGCATCAAATACGCAGTATTTT.

The CDR3 here is CASSPPGGGEQFF. The CDR3 region has the DNA TGCGCCAGCAGCCCGCCGGGAGGAGGTGAGCAGTTCTTC. V and J are TRBV5-1 and TRBJ2-1; 7 bases match TRBD2. V gave up 4 bases and J gave up 9 bases; unmatched junction bases: 7. CDR3 length: 13 amino acids. Germline V CDR1 and CDR2: SGHRS, YFSETQ.

The chain combines TRBV5-1 with TRBJ1-1; a possible D gene is TRBD1 (6 bases). V was cut by 4 bases and J by 5 bases, with 12 bases left in between. The germline V gene encodes CDR1 SGHRS and CDR2 YFSETQ. CDR3 size: 13 residues. CDR3 DNA: TGCGCCAGCAGCCCGCAGGGGTTAACTGAAGCTTTCTTT. Translating it yields CASSPQGLTEAFF.

V gene TRBV28 combines with J gene TRBJ1-1; D is unclear. From germline, CDR1 is MDHEN and CDR2 SYDVKM. V lost 5 bases to trimming and J lost 1 base, with 17 bases between them. This CDR3 is built from 16 residues. The CDR3 sequence is CASSIIGRVRNTEAFF. The DNA of the CDR3 is TGTGCCAGCAGTATTATAGGGAGGGTAAGGAACACTGAAGCTTTCTTT.

A remark on this clone: This same CDR3 is encoded by further DNA sequences in the sample. The chain recombines TRBV27 with TRBJ1-4; D is possibly TRBD1 (6 bases). Germline CDR1 is MNHEY and CDR2 is SMNVEV (reference sequence). V dropped 2 bases and J dropped 0 bases, with 10 bases sitting between them. CDR3 length: 16 residues. CDR3 in DNA: TGTGCCAGCAGTTTAGGACAGCCCGCAACTAATGAAAAACTGTTTTTT. Its protein product is CASSLGQPATNEKLFF. Using reference TRBV27 and TRBJ1-4 for the parts outside the CDR3, the full variable domain is EAQVTQNPRYLITVTGKKLTVTCSQNMNHEYMSWYRQDPGLGLRQIYYSMNVEVTDKGDVPEGYKVSRKEKRNFPLILESPSPNQTSLYFCASSLGQPATNEKLFFGSGTQLSVL.

This clone was seen more than once but under ten times. The chain employs TRBV2 and TRBJ1-2; 8 bases match TRBD1. V lost 6 bases to trimming and J lost 2 bases; unmatched junction nucleotides: 5. CDR1 and CDR2 from the germline V gene are SNHLY and FYNNEI. The CDR3 sequence is 14 residues long. This CDR3 is CASRRGQANYGYTF. The DNA of the CDR3 is TGTGCCAGCAGGCGGGGACAGGCAAACTATGGCTACACCTTC.

V is TRBV19 and J is TRBJ1-1; unclear D gene. CDR1 LNHDA and CDR2 SQIVND come from the germline V gene (reference sequence). V dropped 3 bases and J dropped 7 bases, with 15 bases sitting between them. This CDR3 has 14 residues. CDR3 in DNA: TGTGCCAGTAGTATCGGGCCCGGCTTGGGTGAAGCTTTCTTT. Translating gives CASSIGPGLGEAFF.

The chain carries TRBV7-8 and TRBJ2-1, with 7 bases that match TRBD2. V shed 5 bases and J 10 bases; nucleotides not matched to a gene: 14. This CDR3 has 15 residues. Germline V gene sequence: CDR1 SGHVS, CDR2 FQNEAQ. CDR3 sequence reads: CASSANSAGASEQFF. The CDR3 DNA reads TGTGCCAGCAGCGCCAATTCGGCGGGAGCGAGCGAGCAGTTCTTC.